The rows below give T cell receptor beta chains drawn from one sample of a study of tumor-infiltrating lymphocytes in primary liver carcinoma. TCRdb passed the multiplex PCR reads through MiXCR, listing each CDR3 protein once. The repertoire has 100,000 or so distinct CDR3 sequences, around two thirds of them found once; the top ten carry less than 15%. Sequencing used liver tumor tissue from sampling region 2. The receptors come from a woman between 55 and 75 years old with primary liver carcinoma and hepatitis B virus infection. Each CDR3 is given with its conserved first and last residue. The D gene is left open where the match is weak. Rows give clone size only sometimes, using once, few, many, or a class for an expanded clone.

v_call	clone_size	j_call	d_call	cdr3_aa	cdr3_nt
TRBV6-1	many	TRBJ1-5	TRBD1	CASREGATGQPQHF	TGTGCCAGCAGGGAGGGGGCCACGGGGCAGCCCCAGCATTTT
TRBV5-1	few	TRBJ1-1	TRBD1	CASSLGFTGGNTEAFF	TGCGCCAGCAGCTTGGGATTTACAGGGGGGAACACTGAAGCTTTCTTT
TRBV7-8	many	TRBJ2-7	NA	CASSLDRVGEQYF	TGTGCCAGCAGCTTAGACAGGGTGGGCGAGCAGTACTTC
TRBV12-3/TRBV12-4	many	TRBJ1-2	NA	CASSLIQGGGYGYTF	TGTGCCAGCAGTTTAATCCAGGGAGGGGGCTATGGCTACACCTTC
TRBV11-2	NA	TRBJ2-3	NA	CASSSGLLTDTQYF	TGTGCCAGCAGCTCCGGACTACTCACAGATACGCAGTATTTT
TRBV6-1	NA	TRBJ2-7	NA	CASCESSGSSYEQYF	TGTGCCAGCTGTGAATCTAGTGGGAGCTCCTACGAGCAGTACTTC
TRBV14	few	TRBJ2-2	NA	CASSQVGHQNTGKLFF	TGTGCCAGCAGCCAAGTTGGCCACCAAAACACCGGGAAGCTGTTTTTT
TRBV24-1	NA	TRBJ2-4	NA	CATRWRSGIVLAKNIQYF	TGTGCCACCCGTTGGCGTAGTGGGATTGTTTTGGCCAAAAACATTCAGTACTTC
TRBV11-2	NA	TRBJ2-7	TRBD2	CASGRTSGSYELCF	TGTGCCAGCGGCCGGACTAGCGGGAGCTACGAGCTGTGCTTC
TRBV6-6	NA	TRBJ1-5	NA	CVSGYSPELGGINQSQHF	TGTGTCAGCGGTTACTCGCCGGAACTCGGGGGGATCAATCAGTCCCAGCATTTT
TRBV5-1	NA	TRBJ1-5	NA	CASSSEGLSNQPQHF	TGCGCCAGCAGCTCCGAGGGTCTTAGCAATCAGCCCCAGCATTTT
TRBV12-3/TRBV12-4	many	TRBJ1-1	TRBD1	CASSLGDRANTEAFF	TGTGCCAGCAGTTTAGGTGACAGGGCAAACACTGAAGCTTTCTTT
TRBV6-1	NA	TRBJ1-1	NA	CASSEFNLRKQGSSEAFF	TGTGCCAGCAGTGAATTTAACTTGCGGAAACAGGGTTCTTCTGAAGCTTTCTTT
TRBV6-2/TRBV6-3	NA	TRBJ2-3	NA	CASSYSFTQTDTQYF	TGTGCCAGCAGTTACTCGTTCACTCAAACAGATACGCAGTATTTT
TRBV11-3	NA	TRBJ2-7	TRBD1	CASSPGRGGNYEQYF	TGTGCTAGCAGCCCCGGAAGAGGGGGCAACTACGAGCAGTACTTC
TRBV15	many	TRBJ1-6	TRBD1	CATSRETGYNSPLHF	TGTGCCACCAGCAGAGAGACAGGGTACAATTCACCCCTCCACTTT
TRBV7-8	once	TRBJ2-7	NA	CASIFRTGRVSYEHYF	TGTGCCAGCATCTTCCGAACAGGCCGAGTTTCCTACGAGCATTACTTC
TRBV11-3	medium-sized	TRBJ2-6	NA	CASSSEGAGGANVLTF	TGTGCCAGCAGCTCTGAAGGGGCGGGTGGGGCCAACGTCCTGACTTTC
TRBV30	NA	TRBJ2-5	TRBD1	CAWSGGQTLGETQYF	TGTGCCTGGAGTGGGGGACAGACCCTGGGGGAGACCCAGTACTTC
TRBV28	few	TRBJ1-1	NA	CASSLGYTEAFF	TGTGCCAGCAGTTTAGGTTACACTGAAGCTTTCTTT
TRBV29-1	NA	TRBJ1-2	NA	CSTGPGDNYGYTF	TGCAGCACAGGACCGGGAGATAACTATGGCTACACCTTC
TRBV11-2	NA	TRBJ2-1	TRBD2	CASSRRTSGLKNEQFF	TGTGCCAGCAGCCGGCGGACTAGCGGGTTAAAAAATGAGCAGTTCTTC
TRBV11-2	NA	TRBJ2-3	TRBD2	CASGLRGPAGLRVHTDTQYF	TGTGCCAGCGGCTTAAGGGGCCCAGCGGGATTGAGAGTCCACACAGATACGCAGTATTTT
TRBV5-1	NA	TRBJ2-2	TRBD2	CASSLASSGNLGTEELFF	TGCGCCAGCAGCTTGGCGTCTAGCGGGAATCTTGGGACCGAGGAGCTGTTTTTT